The 2 T cell receptor beta chains reported below all come from one sample, sequenced in a study of control samples from healthy donors and cancer patients (TCRdb year 2020). Library creation used the immunoSEQ multiplex PCR assay. TCRdb limited this immuneACCESS table to in-frame rearrangements with V and J called. A share of clones is missing; checked studies link under half to unresolved V genes, and the rest is unexplained. For this sample there are 130,000 or so clones; roughly nine tenths appear just once. Approximately 7% of the sample is taken by the ten largest. The sample consisted of blood. The receptor set was obtained from a man younger than 35 in good health.

The V gene is TRBV25-1, the J gene TRBJ2-1; no definite D call. The germline V gene encodes CDR1 MGHDK and CDR2 SYGVNS. The V end lost 6 bases, the J end lost 3 bases, and 3 bases lay between the germline ends. CDR3 size: 11 residues. The CDR3 DNA reads TGTGCCAGCAGAGACTACAATGAGCAGTTCTTC. It encodes CASRDYNEQFF.

The chain couples TRBV2 to TRBJ1-2; weak D call: TRBD1 (5 bases). This CDR3 spans 13 amino acids. CDR1 is SNHLY and CDR2 is FYNNEI in the germline V gene. Trimming shortened V by 4 bases and J by 3 bases, and 9 bases separated the two germline ends. The CDR3 loop is CASSAGEDYGYTF. The CDR3 bases are TGTGCCAGCAGTGCGGGGGAGGACTATGGCTACACCTTC.